The 2 T cell receptor beta chains below all came from one sample that was sequenced in a study of blood T cells in healthy people across ages. The authors ran a second PCR of roughly 6 to 12 cycles using a sample-barcoded 5' primer and a J-beta primer mix. TCRdb reprocessed the 5' RACE reads with MiXCR, giving one entry per CDR3 protein. Of around 990,000 distinct CDR3 sequences detected, about 23% appear once; the ten largest clones hold around 0.75%. These data were likewise used in another study, on T cells of mothers and their children.

Sequencing input: blood. These TCRs come from a girl aged 2 to 10 in good health.

This chain joins TRBV20-1 and TRBJ2-5; weak D call: TRBD2 (6 bases). This CDR3 is built from 13 residues. The germline gives CDR1 DFQATT, CDR2 SNEGSKA (reference sequence). Trimming removed 6 bases from V and 3 bases from J, with 14 bases in between. Written as DNA, the CDR3 is TGCAGTGCCCCCCCTCGGGGGAAAGAGACCCAGTACTTC. Encoded protein: CSAPPRGKETQYF.

The J gene is TRBJ2-3, the V gene TRBV2, with 8 bases matching TRBD2. CDR1 SNHLY and CDR2 FYNNEI come from the germline V gene. V lost 2 bases to trimming and J lost 2 bases; unmatched junction nucleotides: 6. CDR3 size: 16 residues. The CDR3 bases are TGTGCCAGCAGTGAAAGCGCGGGGGGCTCCACAGATACGCAGTATTTT. It specifies CASSESAGGSTDTQYF.